This T cell receptor (beta chain) derives from a study of CD8+CD57+ T cells in acquired aplastic anemia. Study in general: When averaged, DNA from sorted CD4+ and CD8+ cells came to 3 to 4 ug.

Germline assignment: CDR1 DFQATT and CDR2 SNEGSKA (reference sequence). The CDR3 extends over 14 residues, inclusive of both ends. It was genomic DNA that served as the template for profiling TCR beta VDJ and CDR3. TCRdb re-analysed the reads in MiXCR, keeping a single row per CDR3 protein. The sample holds 310,000 or so distinct CDR3 sequences, around three fifths seen once. Study results and caveats: Patients and controls shared about 27 CD8+ CDR3 sequences. Any difference that existed in CD8+ Simpson's diversity between patients and controls was not significant.

The patients chosen for sequencing had shown expansion of CD8+CD57+ cells (detected by flow cytometry). Each patient had severe acquired aplastic anemia. Of note for this clonotype: Its antigen is still unknown. It is unclear where the CDR3 begins or ends on the DNA, so no DNA is shown, and the CDR3 is as TCRdb lists it.

The material sequenced was sorted CD4+, CD8+, or CD8+CD57+ T cells (not recorded which) from PBMCs. This sequence was found in a human donor with aplastic anemia. This chain joins TRBV20-1 and TRBJ1-2; the D call TRBD1 from the table was never checked on the DNA. CDR3: CSATPGQGHYGCTF.